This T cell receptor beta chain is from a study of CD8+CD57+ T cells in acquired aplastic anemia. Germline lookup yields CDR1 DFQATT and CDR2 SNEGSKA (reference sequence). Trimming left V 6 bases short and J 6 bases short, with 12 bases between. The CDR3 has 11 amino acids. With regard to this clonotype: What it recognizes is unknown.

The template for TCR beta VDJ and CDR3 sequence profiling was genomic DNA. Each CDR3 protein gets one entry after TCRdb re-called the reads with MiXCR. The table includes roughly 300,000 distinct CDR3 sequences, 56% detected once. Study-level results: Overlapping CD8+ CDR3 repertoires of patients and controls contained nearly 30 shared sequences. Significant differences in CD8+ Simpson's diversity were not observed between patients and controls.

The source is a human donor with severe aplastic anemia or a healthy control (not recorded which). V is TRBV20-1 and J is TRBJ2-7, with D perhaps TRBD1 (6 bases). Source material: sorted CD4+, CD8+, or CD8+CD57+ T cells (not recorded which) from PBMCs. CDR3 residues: CSAGTGTEQYF. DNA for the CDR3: TGCAGTGCGGGAACAGGGACCGAGCAGTACTTC.